This T cell receptor beta chain was captured in a study of T cells in lung cancer brain metastases (dated by TCRdb to the late 2010s). Regarding the complete study: Seventeen of the 20 patients had a history of tobacco use, with a median of about 36 pack-years. Of the patients, approximately twelve were female and 8 or 9 were male, and their median age at first diagnosis was 55 to 60 years. A median interval of around 370 days was observed between acquisition of the primary and brain metastasis specimens. About 90% of the 20 patients received no interval therapy between primary and metastasis resection. The study compared TCR beta CDR3 repertoires between fully resected primary non-small cell lung cancers and paired brain metastases. An average DNA integrity number of 3 to 4.5 was found in both primary and metastatic specimens, and no significant difference was detected between sites. A cohort of some 20 patients was included, from whom some 40 specimens were contributed, with one primary lung lesion and one brain metastasis obtained from each patient.

Each sample received between roughly 2.24 and 5.5 ug of genomic DNA as input, and paired samples received equal DNA input. TCR beta libraries were built with the immunoSEQ hsTCRbeta Kit using multiplexed V and J gene primers in two PCR steps. The pooled libraries, together with positive and negative controls, were sequenced on an Illumina MiSeq running a 100-cycle paired-end protocol. The authors' pipeline ran thus. Raw data were processed by the immunoSEQ vendor into normalized, annotated TCR beta repertoire reports. Richness was defined as the number of unique clones by nucleotide sequence, and the iChao1 and Efron-Thisted estimators were used to extrapolate total richness. To characterize and compare the paired lesions, the analysis used Pielou's evenness, Simpson's index, the proportional abundance of the top-ten clones, and the Morisita overlap index. The source is immuneACCESS, and TCRdb retained only in-frame sequences with V and J called. Part of the clones is not carried over; for the studies checked, unresolved V genes explain less than half of this, and the remainder is unexplained. That table is the source of V, J and clone size, and D and trimming were worked out from the DNA. This sample is represented by approximately 6,600 clones; about nine tenths of them were singletons. The top ten hold 4.5% to 5% of the sample.

Results and caveats for the whole study, not just this receptor: Most clones were specific to a single lesion, and paired lesions overlapped only to a limited degree (mean Morisita index 0.23). The ten most abundant clones made up a significantly larger repertoire fraction in brain metastases than primaries, suggesting clonal expansion. Brain metastases contained significantly fewer unique productive clones than the paired primaries (median roughly 1,500 versus 4,600). Retrieval of the complete infiltrating T cell repertoire may have been prevented by DNA fragmentation in FFPE samples. It was not possible to control for the effects of preoperative corticosteroids on T cell infiltration in brain metastases.

A remark on this clone: There is no known antigen for this receptor. No much larger clone exists at a distance of one base, and base qualities are not known.

Patients had resection either for delayed recurrence of a solitary brain metastasis or for synchronous oligometastatic disease. Patients with a history of multiple malignancies were excluded so that cancers other than NSCLC would not be included. Using marked H&E slides as a guide, tumor areas were macrodissected from several unstained 9 to 10 um sections that had been deparaffinized. Every specimen was formalin-fixed and paraffin-embedded (FFPE). Genomic DNA was extracted using the AllPrep DNA/RNA FFPE Kit. The germline V gene (reference sequence) sets CDR1 to LNHDA and CDR2 to SQIVND. The V end loses 4 bases and the J end loses 5 bases, and a stretch of 9 bases separates them. Counted from cysteine to phenylalanine, this CDR3 has 14 amino acids. The retained sequence is limited to the CDR3, 42 bases, with the frame set at the first base.

This receptor was obtained from a middle-aged man with non-small cell lung cancer. The chain is assembled from TRBV19 and TRBJ1-6; a tentative D call is TRBD1 (5 bases match). Sequencing was performed on tumor tissue from the primary lung tumor. The sample's cell subset or site, from its label and the paper: primary lung cancer lesion. The CDR3 protein is CASSTTVNNSPLHF. The base sequence is TGTGCCAGTAGTACGACAGTGAATAATTCACCCCTCCACTTT.